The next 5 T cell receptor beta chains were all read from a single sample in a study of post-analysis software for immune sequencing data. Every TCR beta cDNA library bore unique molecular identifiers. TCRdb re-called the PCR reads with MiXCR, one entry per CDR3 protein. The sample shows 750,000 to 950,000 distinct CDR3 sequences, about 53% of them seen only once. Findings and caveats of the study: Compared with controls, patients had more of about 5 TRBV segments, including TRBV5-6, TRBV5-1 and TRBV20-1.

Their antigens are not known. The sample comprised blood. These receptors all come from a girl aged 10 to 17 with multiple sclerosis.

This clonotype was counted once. CDR3 coding DNA: TGCGCCAGCAGCCAGGCTTACAGGGAGACCCAGTACTTC. Translating gives CASSQAYRETQYF. This chain links TRBV5-1 with TRBJ2-5; tentatively, D is TRBD1 (5 bases). Germline V gene data show CDR1 as SGHRS and CDR2 as YFSETQ. Trimming shortened V by 4 bases and J by 5 bases, and 12 bases separated the two germline ends. The CDR3 consists of 13 residues. The variable domain in full, with the rest retrieved from reference TRBV5-1 and TRBJ2-5, is KAGVTQTPRYLIKTRGQQVTLSCSPISGHRSVSWYQQTPGQGLQFLFEYFSETQRNKGNFPGRFSGRQFSNSRSEMNVSTLELGDSALYLCASSQAYRETQYFGPGTRLLVL.

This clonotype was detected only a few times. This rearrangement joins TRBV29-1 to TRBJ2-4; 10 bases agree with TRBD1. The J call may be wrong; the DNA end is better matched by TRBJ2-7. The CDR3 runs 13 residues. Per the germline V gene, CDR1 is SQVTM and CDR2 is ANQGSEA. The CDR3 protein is CSATGQGKYEQYF. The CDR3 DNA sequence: TGCAGCGCTACGGGACAGGGGAAATACGAGCAGTACTTC.

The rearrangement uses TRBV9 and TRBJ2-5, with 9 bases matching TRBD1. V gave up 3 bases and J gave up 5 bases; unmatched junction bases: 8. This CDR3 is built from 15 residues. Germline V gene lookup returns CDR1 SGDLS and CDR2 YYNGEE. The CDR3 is CASSAGPGQGETQYF. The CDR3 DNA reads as TGTGCCAGCAGCGCAGGACCGGGACAGGGTGAGACCCAGTACTTC.

The CDR3 loop is CASSLGQAKNYGYTF. CDR3 DNA: TGCGCCAGCAGCTTAGGACAGGCGAAGAACTATGGCTACACCTTC. This chain uses TRBV5-1 with TRBJ1-2; TRBD1 matches at 7 bases. Looked up from germline, CDR1 is SGHRS and CDR2 is YFSETQ. V was clipped by 2 bases and J by 2 bases; unmatched bases: 6. The CDR3 is 15 amino acids.

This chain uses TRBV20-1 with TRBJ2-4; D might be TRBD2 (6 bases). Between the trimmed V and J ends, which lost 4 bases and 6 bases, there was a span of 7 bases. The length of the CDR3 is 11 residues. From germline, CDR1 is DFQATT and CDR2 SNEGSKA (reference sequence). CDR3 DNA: TGCAGTGCTATGCGGGGAAACATTCAGTACTTC. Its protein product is CSAMRGNIQYF.